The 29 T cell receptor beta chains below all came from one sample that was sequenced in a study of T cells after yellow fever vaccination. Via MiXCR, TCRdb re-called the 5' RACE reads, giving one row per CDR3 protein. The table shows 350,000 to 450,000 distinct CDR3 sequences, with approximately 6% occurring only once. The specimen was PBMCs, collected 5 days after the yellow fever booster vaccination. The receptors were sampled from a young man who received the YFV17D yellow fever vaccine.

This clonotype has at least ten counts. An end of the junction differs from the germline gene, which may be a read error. Written as DNA, the CDR3 is TGTGCCAGCAACCCCCCTGGTGGATCTATGGACTTC. This translates into CASNPPGGSMDF. The V call is TRBV7-9, the J call TRBJ2-7, with D hard to call. Germline V gene data show CDR1 as SEHNR and CDR2 as FQNEAQ (reference sequence). This CDR3 spans 12 amino acids.

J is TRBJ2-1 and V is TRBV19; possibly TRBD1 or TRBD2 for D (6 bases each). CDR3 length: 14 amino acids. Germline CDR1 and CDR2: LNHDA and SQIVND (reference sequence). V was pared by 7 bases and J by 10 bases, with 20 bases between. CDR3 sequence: CASKGGQGPKEQFF. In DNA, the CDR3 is TGTGCCAGTAAAGGGGGGCAGGGGCCAAAGGAGCAGTTCTTC.

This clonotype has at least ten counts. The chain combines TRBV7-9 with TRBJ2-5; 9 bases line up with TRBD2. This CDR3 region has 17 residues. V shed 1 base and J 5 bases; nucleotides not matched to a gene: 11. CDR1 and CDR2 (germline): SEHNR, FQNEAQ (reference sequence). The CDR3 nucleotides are TGTGCCAGCAGCTTAGAGTGGGGTAGCGGGAGTGGCGAGACCCAGTACTTC. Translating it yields CASSLEWGSGSGETQYF.

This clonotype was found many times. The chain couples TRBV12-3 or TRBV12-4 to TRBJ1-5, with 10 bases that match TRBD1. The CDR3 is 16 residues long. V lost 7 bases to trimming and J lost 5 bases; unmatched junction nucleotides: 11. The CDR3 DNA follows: TGTGCCAGCACCCAGCAGGACAGGGGGTTAGATCAGCCCCAGCATTTT. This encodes CASTQQDRGLDQPQHF.

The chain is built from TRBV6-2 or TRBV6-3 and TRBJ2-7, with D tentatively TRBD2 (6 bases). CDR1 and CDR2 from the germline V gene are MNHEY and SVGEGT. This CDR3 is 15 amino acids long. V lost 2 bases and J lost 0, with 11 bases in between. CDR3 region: CASSYARDFSYEQYF. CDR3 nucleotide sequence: TGTGCCAGCAGTTACGCTCGGGACTTCTCCTACGAGCAGTACTTC.

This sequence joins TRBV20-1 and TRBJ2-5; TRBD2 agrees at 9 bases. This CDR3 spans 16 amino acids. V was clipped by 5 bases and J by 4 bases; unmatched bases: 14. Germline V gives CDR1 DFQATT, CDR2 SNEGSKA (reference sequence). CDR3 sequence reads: CSAFPIAGAGRETQYF. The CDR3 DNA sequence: TGCAGTGCTTTTCCCATAGCGGGAGCAGGTCGAGAGACCCAGTACTTC.

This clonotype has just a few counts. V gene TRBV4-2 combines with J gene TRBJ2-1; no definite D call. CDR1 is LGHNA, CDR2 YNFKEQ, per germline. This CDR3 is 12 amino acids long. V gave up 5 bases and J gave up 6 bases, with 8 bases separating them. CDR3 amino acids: CASSDRANEQFF. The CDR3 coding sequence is TGTGCCAGCAGCGATAGGGCCAATGAGCAGTTCTTC.

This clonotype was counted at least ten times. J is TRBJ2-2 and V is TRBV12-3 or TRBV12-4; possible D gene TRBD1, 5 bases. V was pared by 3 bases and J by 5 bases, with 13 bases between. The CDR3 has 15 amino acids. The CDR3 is CASSLRQGGTGELFF. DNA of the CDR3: TGTGCCAGCAGTTTGCGGCAGGGTGGGACCGGGGAGCTGTTTTTT.

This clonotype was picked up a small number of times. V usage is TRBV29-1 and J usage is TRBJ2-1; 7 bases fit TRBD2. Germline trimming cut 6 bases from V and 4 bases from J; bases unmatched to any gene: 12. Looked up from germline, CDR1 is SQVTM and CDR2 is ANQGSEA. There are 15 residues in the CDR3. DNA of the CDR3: TGCAGCGTCGCCTATGGGGGAGCGGGGTACAATGAGCAGTTCTTC. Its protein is CSVAYGGAGYNEQFF.

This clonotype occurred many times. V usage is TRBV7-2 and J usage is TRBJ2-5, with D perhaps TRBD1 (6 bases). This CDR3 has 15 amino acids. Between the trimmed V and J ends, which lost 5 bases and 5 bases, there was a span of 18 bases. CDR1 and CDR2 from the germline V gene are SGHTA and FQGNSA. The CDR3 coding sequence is TGTGCCAGCAGCCCAGGACACAGGGCGTTTGAGACCCAGTACTTC. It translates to CASSPGHRAFETQYF.

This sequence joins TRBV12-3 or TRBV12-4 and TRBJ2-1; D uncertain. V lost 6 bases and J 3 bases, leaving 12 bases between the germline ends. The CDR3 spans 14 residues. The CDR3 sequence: CASRRNSFYNEQFF. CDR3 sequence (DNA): TGTGCCAGCAGGCGAAATTCATTCTACAATGAGCAGTTCTTC.

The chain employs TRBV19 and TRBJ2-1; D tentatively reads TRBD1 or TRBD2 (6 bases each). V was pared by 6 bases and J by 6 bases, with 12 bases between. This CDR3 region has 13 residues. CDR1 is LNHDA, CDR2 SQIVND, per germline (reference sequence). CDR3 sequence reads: CASREGVINEQFF. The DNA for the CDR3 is TGTGCCAGTAGGGAGGGGGTTATCAATGAGCAGTTCTTC. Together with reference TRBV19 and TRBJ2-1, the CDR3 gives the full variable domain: DGGITQSPKYLFRKEGQNVTLSCEQNLNHDAMYWYRQDPGQGLRLIYYSQIVNDFQKGDIAEGYSVSREKKESFPLTVTSAQKNPTAFYLCASREGVINEQFFGPGTRLTVL.

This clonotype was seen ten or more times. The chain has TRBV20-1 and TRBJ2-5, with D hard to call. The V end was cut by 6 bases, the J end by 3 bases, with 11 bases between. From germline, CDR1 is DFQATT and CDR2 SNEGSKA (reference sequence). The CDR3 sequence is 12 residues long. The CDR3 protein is CSARVPEETQYF. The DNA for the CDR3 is TGCAGTGCCCGCGTCCCCGAAGAGACCCAGTACTTC.

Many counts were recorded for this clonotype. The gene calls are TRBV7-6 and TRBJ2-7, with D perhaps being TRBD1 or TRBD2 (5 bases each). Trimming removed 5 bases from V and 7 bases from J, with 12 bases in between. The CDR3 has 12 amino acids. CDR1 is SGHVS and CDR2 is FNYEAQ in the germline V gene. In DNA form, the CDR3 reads TGTGCCAGCAGCCAACCGGGGCGAGAGCAGTACTTC. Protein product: CASSQPGREQYF. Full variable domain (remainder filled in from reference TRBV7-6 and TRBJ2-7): GAGVSQSPRYKVTKRGQDVALRCDPISGHVSLYWYRQALGQGPEFLTYFNYEAQQDKSGLPNDRFSAERPEGSISTLTIQRTEQRDSAMYRCASSQPGREQYFGPGTRLTVT.

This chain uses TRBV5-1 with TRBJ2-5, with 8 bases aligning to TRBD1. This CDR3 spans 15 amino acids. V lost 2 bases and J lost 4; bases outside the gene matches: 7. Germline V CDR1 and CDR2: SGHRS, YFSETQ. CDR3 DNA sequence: TGCGCCAGCAGCTTAGACGGACAGGGAAGAGAGACCCAGTACTTC. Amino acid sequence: CASSLDGQGRETQYF.

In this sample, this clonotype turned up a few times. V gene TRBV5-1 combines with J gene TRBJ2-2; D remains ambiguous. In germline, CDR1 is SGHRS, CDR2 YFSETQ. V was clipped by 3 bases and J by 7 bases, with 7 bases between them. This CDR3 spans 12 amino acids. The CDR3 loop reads CASSSLGGELFF. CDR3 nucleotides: TGCGCCAGCAGCTCTCTGGGCGGGGAGCTGTTTTTT.

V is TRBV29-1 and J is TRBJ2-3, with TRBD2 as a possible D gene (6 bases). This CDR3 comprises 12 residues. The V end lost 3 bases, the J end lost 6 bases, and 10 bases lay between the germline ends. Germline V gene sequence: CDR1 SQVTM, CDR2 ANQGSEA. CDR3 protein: CSVDSGGDTQYF. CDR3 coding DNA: TGCAGCGTTGATTCCGGAGGGGATACGCAGTATTTT.

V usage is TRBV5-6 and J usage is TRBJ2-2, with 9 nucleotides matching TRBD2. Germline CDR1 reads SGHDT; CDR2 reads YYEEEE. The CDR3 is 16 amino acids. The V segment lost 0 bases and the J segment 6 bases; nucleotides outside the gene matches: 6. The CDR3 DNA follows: TGTGCCAGCAGCTTGGACGGCGGGAGGGTGTCCGGGGAGCTGTTTTTT. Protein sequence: CASSLDGGRVSGELFF.

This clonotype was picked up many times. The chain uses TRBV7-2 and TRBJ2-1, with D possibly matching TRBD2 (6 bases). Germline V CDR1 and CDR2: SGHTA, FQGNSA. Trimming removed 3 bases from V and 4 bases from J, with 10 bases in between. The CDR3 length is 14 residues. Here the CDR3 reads CASSLGLVYNEQFF. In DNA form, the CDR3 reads TGTGCCAGCAGCTTGGGACTGGTATACAATGAGCAGTTCTTC.

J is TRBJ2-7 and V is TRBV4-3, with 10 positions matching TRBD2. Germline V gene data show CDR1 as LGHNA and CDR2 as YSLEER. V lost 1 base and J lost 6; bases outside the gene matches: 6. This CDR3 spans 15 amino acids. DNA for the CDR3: TGCGCCAGCAGCCAAGTAGCGGGAGGTGCAAGCGAGCAGTACTTC. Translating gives CASSQVAGGASEQYF.

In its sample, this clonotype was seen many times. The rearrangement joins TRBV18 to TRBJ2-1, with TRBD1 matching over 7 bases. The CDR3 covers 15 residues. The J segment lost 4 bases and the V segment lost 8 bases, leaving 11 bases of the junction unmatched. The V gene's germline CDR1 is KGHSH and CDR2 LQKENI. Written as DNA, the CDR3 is TGTGCCAGCCAACCTTGGGACAGCGCTTACAATGAGCAGTTCTTC. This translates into CASQPWDSAYNEQFF.

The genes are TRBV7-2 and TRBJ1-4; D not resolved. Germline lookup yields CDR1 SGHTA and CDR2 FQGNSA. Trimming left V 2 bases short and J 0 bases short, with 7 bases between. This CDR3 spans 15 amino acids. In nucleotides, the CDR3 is TGTGCCAGCAGCTTATTGTATTCAACTAATGAAAAACTGTTTTTT. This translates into CASSLLYSTNEKLFF. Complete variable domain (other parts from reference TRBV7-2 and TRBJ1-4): GAGVSQSPSNKVTEKGKDVELRCDPISGHTALYWYRQSLGQGLEFLIYFQGNSAPDKSGLPSDRFSAERTGGSVSTLTIQRTQQEDSAVYLCASSLLYSTNEKLFFGSGTQLSVL.

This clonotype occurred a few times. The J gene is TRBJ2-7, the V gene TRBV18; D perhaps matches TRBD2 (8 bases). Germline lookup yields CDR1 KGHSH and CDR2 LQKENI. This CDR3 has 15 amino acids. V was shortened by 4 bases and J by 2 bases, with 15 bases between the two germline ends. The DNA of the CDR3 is TGTGCCAGCTCACTTAGCGGGACAGAAACCTACGAGCAGTACTTC. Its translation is CASSLSGTETYEQYF.

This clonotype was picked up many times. CDR3 sequence: CSARDKRGTPRGETQYF. The CDR3 DNA is TGCAGTGCTAGAGATAAAAGAGGGACACCGAGGGGAGAGACCCAGTACTTC. The chain links TRBV20-1 to TRBJ2-5; tentative D call: TRBD1 (6 bases). Deletions cut 0 bases from V and 4 bases from J, with 21 bases between. CDR3 length equals 17 residues. Germline CDR1 is DFQATT and CDR2 is SNEGSKA (reference sequence).

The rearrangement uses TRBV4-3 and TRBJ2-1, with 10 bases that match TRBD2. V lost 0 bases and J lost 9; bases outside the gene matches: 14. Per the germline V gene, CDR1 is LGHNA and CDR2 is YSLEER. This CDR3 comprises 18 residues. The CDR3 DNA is TGCGCCAGCAGCCAAGAAGGGGGTCTAGCGGGAGTACCGGGTGAGCAGTTCTTC. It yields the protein CASSQEGGLAGVPGEQFF.

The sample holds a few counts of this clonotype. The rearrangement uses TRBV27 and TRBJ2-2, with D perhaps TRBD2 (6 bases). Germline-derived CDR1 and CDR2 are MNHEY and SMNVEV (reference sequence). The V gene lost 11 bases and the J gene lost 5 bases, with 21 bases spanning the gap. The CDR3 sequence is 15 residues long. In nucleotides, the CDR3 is TGTGCCCAATCCCCAGTACTAGCCTGTACCGGGGAGCTGTTTTTT. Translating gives CAQSPVLACTGELFF.

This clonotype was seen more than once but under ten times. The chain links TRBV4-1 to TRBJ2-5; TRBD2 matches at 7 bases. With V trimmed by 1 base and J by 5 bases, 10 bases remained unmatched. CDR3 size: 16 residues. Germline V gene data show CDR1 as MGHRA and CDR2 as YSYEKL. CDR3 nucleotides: TGCGCCAGCAGCCAAGGGGAGGCGGGAGCGGGTGAGACCCAGTACTTC. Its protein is CASSQGEAGAGETQYF.

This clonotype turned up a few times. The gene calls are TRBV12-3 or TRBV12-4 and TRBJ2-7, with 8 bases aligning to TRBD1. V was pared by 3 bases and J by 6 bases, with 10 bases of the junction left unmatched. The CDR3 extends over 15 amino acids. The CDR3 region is CASSLGGTGIFEQYF. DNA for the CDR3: TGTGCCAGCAGTTTGGGCGGGACAGGAATTTTCGAGCAGTACTTC.

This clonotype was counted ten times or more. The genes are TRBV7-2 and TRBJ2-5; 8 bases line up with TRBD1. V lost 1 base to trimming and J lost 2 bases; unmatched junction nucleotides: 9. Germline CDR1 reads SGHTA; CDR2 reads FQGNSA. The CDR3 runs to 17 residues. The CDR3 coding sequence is TGTGCCAGCAGCTTAGTGGGATTACAGGGGGGACAAGAGACCCAGTACTTC. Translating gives CASSLVGLQGGQETQYF.